This T cell receptor (beta chain) was sequenced for a study of spatial heterogeneity in lung cancer. All TCR cDNA molecules were individually tagged with a unique molecular identifier. TCRdb analysed the 5' RACE reads with MiXCR anew, one entry per CDR3 protein. The table has 45,000 to 65,000 distinct CDR3 sequences, around 7% seen once. Germline lookup yields CDR1 SGHTA and CDR2 FQGNSA. CDR3 length equals 11 residues. V lost 1 base to trimming and J lost 4 bases, with 1 base between them. This sample's time point: blood at routine non-recurrence follow-up after resection. Tumor, nontumor lung or frozen PBMC supplied whole RNA that was sequenced unsorted.

The receptor's source is a female donor with early-stage non-small cell lung cancer. This rearrangement joins TRBV7-2 to TRBJ1-1; D is unresolved. The specimen was PBMCs, collected at follow-up. CDR3 protein: CASSLGTEAFF. Written as DNA, the CDR3 is TGTGCCAGCAGCTTAGGCACTGAAGCTTTCTTT.